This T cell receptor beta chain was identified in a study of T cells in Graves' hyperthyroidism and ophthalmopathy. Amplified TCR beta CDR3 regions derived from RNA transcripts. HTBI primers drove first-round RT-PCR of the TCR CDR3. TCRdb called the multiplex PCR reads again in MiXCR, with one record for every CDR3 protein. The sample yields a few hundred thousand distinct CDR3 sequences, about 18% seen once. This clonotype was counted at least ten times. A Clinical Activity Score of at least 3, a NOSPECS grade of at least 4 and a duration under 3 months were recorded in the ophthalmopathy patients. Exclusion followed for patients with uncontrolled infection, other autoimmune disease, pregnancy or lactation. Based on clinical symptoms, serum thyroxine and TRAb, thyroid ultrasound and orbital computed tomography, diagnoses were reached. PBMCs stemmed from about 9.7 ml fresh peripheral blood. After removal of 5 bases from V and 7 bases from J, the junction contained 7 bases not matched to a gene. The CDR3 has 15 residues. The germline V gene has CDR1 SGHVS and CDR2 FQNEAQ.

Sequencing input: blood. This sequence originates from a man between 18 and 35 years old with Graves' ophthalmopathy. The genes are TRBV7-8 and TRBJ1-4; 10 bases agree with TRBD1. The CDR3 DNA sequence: TGTGCCAGCAGCGAAGGGGGACAGGGGAGTGAAAAACTGTTTTTT. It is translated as CASSEGGQGSEKLFF.